Many counts were recorded for the clone carrying this T cell receptor (beta chain). Its antigen is currently unknown. This specimen comes from a study of T cells after posttransplantation cyclophosphamide. Overall study results and limits: Donor CD8+ memory clones often dominated recipient blood repertoires at later times. TRB overlap between skin or GI tissue T cells and blood was limited.

Trimming took 0 bases from V and 2 from J, leaving 9 bases between them. Germline V lookup: CDR1 MGHRA, CDR2 YSYEKL. The CDR3 runs 15 residues. The related graft donor's blood sample was taken on the day of bone marrow donation. The table came from immunoSEQ multiplex PCR; TCRdb's copy has only in-frame clones and leaves some out. This repertoire lists some 43,000 clones without singletons; 2.2% sits in the top ten. The chain combines TRBV4-1 with TRBJ2-3, with D possibly TRBD2 on 6 matching bases. The sequence came from a man in his forties or fifties in good health, CMV-negative, and a related stem cell transplant donor. Sequenced material: PBMCs. This CDR3 reads CASSQEGDFTDTQYF. The CDR3 nucleotides read TGCGCCAGCAGCCAAGAGGGGGACTTCACAGATACGCAGTATTTT.